This passage covers 6 T cell receptor beta chains from one sample sequenced in a study of T cell responses to AZD1222 COVID-19 vaccine. The repertoire was sequenced with immunoSEQ multiplex PCR; TCRdb's copy has only in-frame clones and lacks some. The repertoire has under 150,000 clones, 88% of them found once; the top ten carry roughly 16%. The specimen was peripheral blood, collected on day 0 of AZD1222 vaccination. The receptors here all came from an adult in good health.

V usage is TRBV19 and J usage is TRBJ1-3; no reliable D call. From germline, CDR1 is LNHDA and CDR2 SQIVND (reference sequence). Trimming cost V 7 bases and J 0 bases, with 16 bases left between them. This CDR3 is built from 16 residues. CDR3 nucleotides: TGTGCCAGTAACCCGGGCCGGACCAGCTCTGGAAACACCATATATTTT. Translated: CASNPGRTSSGNTIYF.

The rearrangement uses TRBV9 and TRBJ1-1; D unresolved. The V end was cut by 0 bases, the J end by 3 bases, with 9 bases between. CDR1 is SGDLS, CDR2 YYNGEE, per germline. There are 14 residues in the CDR3. The chain's CDR3 is CASSVGQRDTEAFF. Here the CDR3 DNA reads TGTGCCAGCAGCGTAGGGCAGAGGGACACTGAAGCTTTCTTT.

In this sample, this clone turned up a few times. V and J are TRBV19 and TRBJ1-2; a weak D match, TRBD1 (6 bases). With 7 bases removed from V and 10 bases from J, the gap between germline ends came to 19 bases. The germline V gene has CDR1 LNHDA and CDR2 SQIVND (reference sequence). CDR3 length: 13 residues. CDR3 coding DNA: TGTGCCAGTAATCCTTCAGGGGAAAGGTCCTACACCTTC. It translates to CASNPSGERSYTF.

The V call is TRBV28, the J call TRBJ2-7; 10 positions match TRBD1. V dropped 11 bases and J dropped 4; count of bases not matched to a gene: 11. Germline loops: CDR1 MDHEN, CDR2 SYDVKM. The length of the CDR3 is 14 residues. The CDR3 loop reads CAANPGQGLYEQYF. The DNA for the CDR3 is TGTGCCGCCAACCCGGGACAGGGGTTGTACGAGCAGTACTTC.

The chain employs TRBV19 and TRBJ1-3; 8 bases are a match to TRBD1. Looked up from germline, CDR1 is LNHDA and CDR2 is SQIVND (reference sequence). J was trimmed by 4 bases and V by 4 bases; bases with no gene match: 9. The CDR3 spans 16 residues. CDR3 sequence reads: CASSTGQGASGNTIYF. DNA of the CDR3: TGTGCCAGTAGTACCGGCCAGGGGGCTTCAGGAAACACCATATATTTT.

This clone was seen only once. This chain links TRBV15 with TRBJ2-5; D may be TRBD2 (5 bases). V was shortened by 1 base and J by 1 base, with 10 bases between the two germline ends. Germline CDR1 reads LNHNV; CDR2 reads YYDKDF (reference sequence). The CDR3 contains 15 residues. DNA of the CDR3: TGTGCCACCAGCAGAGGAGGGATTTCCCAAGAGACCCAGTACTTC. This encodes CATSRGGISQETQYF.